Below are 22 T cell receptor beta chains sequenced from a single sample in a study of CD8 T cells in Susac syndrome. When the RNA was reverse transcribed, random hexamers were used with an input of roughly 0.5 to 1 ug. MiXCR was run by TCRdb on the immunoSEQ multiplex PCR reads, yielding one entry per CDR3 protein. Here the sample spans some 96,000 distinct CDR3 sequences, about 95% being singletons. The sequenced material came from CD8+ T cells from PBMCs. These receptors were taken from a human donor with Susac syndrome.

The chain is built from TRBV29-1 and TRBJ2-5, with D possibly being TRBD1 (6 bases). V dropped 4 bases and J dropped 2 bases, with 20 bases sitting between them. CDR3 length: 16 amino acids. CDR1 is SQVTM and CDR2 is ANQGSEA in the germline V gene. The CDR3 nucleotides are TGCAGCGTTGCCCCCGGAGACAGGCCATCACAAGAGACCCAGTACTTC. It encodes CSVAPGDRPSQETQYF.

The chain carries TRBV5-1 and TRBJ2-1; 7 bases match TRBD2. Germline CDR1 SGHRS, CDR2 YFSETQ. With 4 bases clipped from V and 2 bases from J, the junction kept 3 bases outside the gene matches. The CDR3 consists of 14 residues. The CDR3 protein is CASSAGDPYNEQFF. In DNA, the CDR3 is TGCGCCAGCAGCGCGGGAGACCCCTACAATGAGCAGTTCTTC.

The chain combines TRBV29-1 with TRBJ1-4; D perhaps matches TRBD1 (6 bases). The CDR3 extends over 13 amino acids. The ends were cut back, 5 bases at V and 7 bases at J, with 14 bases in the middle. CDR1 and CDR2 (germline): SQVTM, ANQGSEA. The CDR3 region has the DNA TGCAGCGTTCGGGGGGGGACAATTGAAAAACTGTTTTTT. Amino acid sequence: CSVRGGTIEKLFF.

V usage is TRBV2 and J usage is TRBJ1-1; D call uncertain. The CDR3 covers 13 residues. V gave up 7 bases and J gave up 2 bases, with 11 bases separating them. In germline, CDR1 is SNHLY, CDR2 FYNNEI. The CDR3 DNA follows: TGTGCCAGCACCGAAGCGGGTAACACTGAAGCTTTCTTT. Residues: CASTEAGNTEAFF.

The chain is built from TRBV11-2 and TRBJ2-5, with a tentative D call TRBD1 (7 bases). Trimming cost V 7 bases and J 4 bases, with 19 bases left between them. The germline CDR1 and CDR2 sequences are SGHAT and FQNNGV. CDR3 length: 15 amino acids. This CDR3 reads CASIKGQGGGETQYF. CDR3 nucleotide sequence: TGTGCCAGCATCAAGGGTCAGGGGGGAGGAGAGACCCAGTACTTC.

The V gene is TRBV3-1, the J gene TRBJ1-1; D is possibly TRBD1 (5 bases). Germline V CDR1 and CDR2: LGHDT, YNNKEL (reference sequence). The CDR3 extends over 13 amino acids. V was pared by 1 base and J by 3 bases, with 6 bases between. The CDR3 region has the DNA TGTGCCAGCAGCCAAGCGGGGGACACTGAAGCTTTCTTT. Its protein product is CASSQAGDTEAFF.

The chain couples TRBV11-2 to TRBJ2-7; D unclear. This CDR3 is 12 amino acids long. Germline V gives CDR1 SGHAT, CDR2 FQNNGV. The ends were cut back, 5 bases at V and 7 bases at J, with 12 bases in the middle. Here the CDR3 DNA reads TGTGCCAGCAGCACACACCGTTTGGAGCAGTACTTC. This gives the protein CASSTHRLEQYF.

This chain links TRBV20-1 with TRBJ2-5; D tentatively reads TRBD1 or TRBD2 (7 bases each). The CDR3 extends over 14 amino acids. Germline V gene lookup returns CDR1 DFQATT and CDR2 SNEGSKA (reference sequence). Trimming pared 1 base from V and 5 bases from J, leaving 14 bases between. The CDR3 nucleotides are TGCAGTGCTAGAGTCAGGGGGGGCTCGGAGACCCAGTACTTC. It encodes CSARVRGGSETQYF.

The chain recombines TRBV12-3 or TRBV12-4 with TRBJ2-7; D is unclear. The V gene lost 6 bases and the J gene lost 0 bases, with 9 bases spanning the gap. CDR3 length equals 13 residues. CDR3: CASSRLDSYEQYF. The CDR3 coding sequence is TGTGCCAGCAGCCGTTTGGACTCCTACGAGCAGTACTTC.

This clonotype was observed a single time. The genes are TRBV5-1 and TRBJ2-7; 11 positions match TRBD1. The length of the CDR3 is 15 residues. Germline trimming cut 3 bases from V and 6 bases from J; bases unmatched to any gene: 8. CDR1 is SGHRS and CDR2 is YFSETQ in the germline V gene. CDR3 bases: TGCGCCAGCAGCTCCACGGGACAGGGGGATGGCGAGCAGTACTTC. It encodes CASSSTGQGDGEQYF.

V usage is TRBV9 and J usage is TRBJ2-2, with D unresolved. The CDR3 is made up of 12 amino acids. Germline V gene data show CDR1 as SGDLS and CDR2 as YYNGEE. The ends were cut back, 4 bases at V and 4 bases at J, with 5 bases in the middle. The CDR3 loop reads CASSHITGELFF. In DNA, the CDR3 is TGTGCCAGCAGCCATATCACCGGGGAGCTGTTTTTT.

Here the CDR3 DNA reads TGTGCCAGCAGTCTAGGACAGGGTATATACGAGCAGTACTTC. Encoded protein: CASSLGQGIYEQYF. The rearrangement uses TRBV12-3 or TRBV12-4 and TRBJ2-7; 8 bases fit TRBD1. Trimming took 5 bases from V and 4 from J; bases not matched to a gene: 7. The CDR3 consists of 14 residues.

The chain employs TRBV18 and TRBJ2-3; TRBD2 might be the D (6 bases). V dropped 0 bases and J dropped 5 bases, with 6 bases sitting between them. Per the germline V gene, CDR1 is KGHSH and CDR2 is LQKENI. The CDR3 runs to 13 residues. CDR3 protein: CASSPPGGDTQYF. Written as DNA, the CDR3 is TGTGCCAGCTCACCACCGGGGGGAGATACGCAGTATTTT.

This clonotype was detected only once. The chain links TRBV20-1 to TRBJ2-7, with 7 bases matching TRBD1. After removal of 7 bases from V and 0 bases from J, the junction contained 3 bases not matched to a gene. The germline gives CDR1 DFQATT, CDR2 SNEGSKA (reference sequence). This CDR3 spans 12 amino acids. CDR3 loop: CSGTGDSYEQYF. CDR3 DNA: TGCAGTGGGACAGGCGACTCCTACGAGCAGTACTTC.

The J gene is TRBJ1-4, the V gene TRBV9; weak D call: TRBD1 (5 bases). Between the trimmed V and J ends, which lost 3 bases and 5 bases, there was a span of 14 bases. This CDR3 is built from 15 residues. The germline gives CDR1 SGDLS, CDR2 YYNGEE. CDR3 sequence (DNA): TGTGCCAGCAGCGGGGGACGAGACCAAAATGAAAAACTGTTTTTT. This encodes CASSGGRDQNEKLFF.

The count of this clonotype is one. V gene TRBV6-4 combines with J gene TRBJ2-3, with 7 bases identical to TRBD1. The J segment lost 3 bases and the V segment lost 0 bases, leaving 0 bases of the junction unmatched. CDR3 length: 14 residues. The germline CDR1 and CDR2 sequences are MRHNA and SNTAGT. The CDR3: CASSDSTGTDTQYF. In DNA form, the CDR3 reads TGTGCCAGCAGTGACTCGACAGGGACAGATACGCAGTATTTT.

This chain links TRBV29-1 with TRBJ1-5, with D maybe TRBD1 (5 bases). This CDR3 contains 13 residues. The V gene lost 0 bases and the J gene lost 6 bases, with 9 bases spanning the gap. Germline CDR1 SQVTM, CDR2 ANQGSEA. DNA of the CDR3: TGCAGCGTTGAAGAAGAGAGGGGTCAGCCCCAGCATTTT. Protein: CSVEEERGQPQHF.

This sequence joins TRBV4-1 and TRBJ2-6, with unresolved D. In germline, CDR1 is MGHRA, CDR2 YSYEKL. Trimming left V 1 base short and J 10 bases short, with 11 bases between. This CDR3 comprises 14 residues. Here the CDR3 reads CASSQANIGNVLTF. CDR3 nucleotide sequence: TGCGCCAGCAGCCAAGCGAATATCGGGAACGTCCTGACTTTC.

Only one count was recorded for this clonotype. The rearrangement links TRBV2 to TRBJ2-2; 10 nucleotides line up with TRBD2. The V gene's germline CDR1 is SNHLY and CDR2 FYNNEI. J was trimmed by 4 bases and V by 5 bases; bases with no gene match: 4. This CDR3 region has 15 residues. CDR3 nucleotide sequence: TGTGCCAGCAGTAGACTAGCGGGCCGCACCGGGGAGCTGTTTTTT. Its protein is CASSRLAGRTGELFF.

V is TRBV29-1 and J is TRBJ2-1; D call uncertain. CDR3 length equals 15 residues. V shed 5 bases and J shed 0 bases, with 14 bases lying between them. Germline lookup yields CDR1 SQVTM and CDR2 ANQGSEA. The CDR3 region is CSVSFPSSSYNEQFF. The CDR3, as DNA: TGCAGCGTTAGCTTCCCATCGAGCTCCTACAATGAGCAGTTCTTC.

The chain joins TRBV20-1 to TRBJ2-5, with D tentatively TRBD2 (6 bases). Trimming cost V 5 bases and J 3 bases, with 22 bases left between them. Germline V gene sequence: CDR1 DFQATT, CDR2 SNEGSKA (reference sequence). The CDR3 has 16 amino acids. CDR3 DNA sequence: TGCAGTGCTCTCCCACGGGACTCTCGCCTCAAAGAGACCCAGTACTTC. Its translation: CSALPRDSRLKETQYF.

The rearrangement links TRBV12-3 or TRBV12-4 to TRBJ2-3; D call uncertain. V was clipped by 6 bases and J by 2 bases, with 12 bases between them. CDR3 length equals 14 residues. CDR3 sequence (DNA): TGTGCCAGCAGCCAACAGATTTCCACAGATACGCAGTATTTT. Translating it yields CASSQQISTDTQYF.